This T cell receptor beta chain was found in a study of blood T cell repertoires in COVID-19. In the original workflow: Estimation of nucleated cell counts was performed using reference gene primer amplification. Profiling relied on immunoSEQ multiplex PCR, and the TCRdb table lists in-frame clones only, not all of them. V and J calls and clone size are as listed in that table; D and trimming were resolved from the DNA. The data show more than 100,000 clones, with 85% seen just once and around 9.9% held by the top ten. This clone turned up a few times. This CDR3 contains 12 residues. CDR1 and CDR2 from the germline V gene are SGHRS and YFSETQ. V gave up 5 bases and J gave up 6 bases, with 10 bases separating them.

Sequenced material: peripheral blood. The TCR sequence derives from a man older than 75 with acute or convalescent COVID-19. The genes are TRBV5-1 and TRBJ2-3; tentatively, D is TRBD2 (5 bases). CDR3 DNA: TGCGCCAGCAGTCCTCCGGGGGATACGCAGTATTTT. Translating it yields CASSPPGDTQYF.